This is a list of T cell receptor beta chains from one sample in a study of shared clonotypes between healthy human individuals. Data came from immunoSEQ multiplex PCR; TCRdb stores just in-frame clones and leaves some out. The data contain 550,000 to 850,000 clones, about 74% of them singletons. The sample comprised memory CD4+ T cells sorted from blood. All receptors derive from a woman younger than 45 in good health. Each CDR3 is given with its conserved first and last residue. Each record gives: CDR3 DNA, CDR3 protein, clone size, D gene, J gene, V gene. The D gene is left open where the match is weak. Clone size, where shown, is once, few, many, or a class for clones that have expanded.

DNA: TGTGCCTGTACTAGCGGGAGGACCTACGAGCAGTACTTC; CDR3: CACTSGRTYEQYF; size: .; D: TRBD2; J: TRBJ2-7; V: TRBV30
DNA: TGTGCCAGCATAGAGCCTTGGGGTGAGCAGTTCTTC; CDR3: CASIEPWGEQFF; size: .; D: .; J: TRBJ2-1; V: TRBV9
DNA: TGTGCCAGCAGCTCTGGTAGCAGGGTATATGGCTACACCTTC; CDR3: CASSSGSRVYGYTF; size: .; D: .; J: TRBJ1-2; V: TRBV7-9
DNA: TGTGCCAGCAGCCAAGGACTAGCGGGAGGTCAAGAGACCCAGTACTTC; CDR3: CASSQGLAGGQETQYF; size: .; D: TRBD2; J: TRBJ2-5; V: TRBV11-2
DNA: TGTGCCAGCTCGGGAGGGGGTGATGAGCAGTTCTTC; CDR3: CASSGGGDEQFF; size: .; D: .; J: TRBJ2-1; V: TRBV18
DNA: TGTGCCAGCAGTGAAAGCCCCGTGGGGCAGGGAAAACTGTTTTTT; CDR3: CASSESPVGQGKLFF; size: .; D: .; J: TRBJ1-4; V: TRBV2
DNA: TGTGCCAGCATCGACAGGGGACATGGCTCCGGGGAGCTGTTTTTT; CDR3: CASIDRGHGSGELFF; size: .; D: TRBD1; J: TRBJ2-2; V: TRBV27
DNA: TGTGCCAGCAGCACTAAAGATGCCAGGGGAATAATCGGCGGCTCCTACAATGAGCAGTTCTTC; CDR3: CASSTKDARGIIGGSYNEQFF; size: .; D: .; J: TRBJ2-1; V: TRBV21-1
DNA: TGTGCCAGTCAGGGGGCTGGCTGGGGGGACACCGGGGAGCTGTTTTTT; CDR3: CASQGAGWGDTGELFF; size: .; D: TRBD1; J: TRBJ2-2; V: TRBV19
DNA: TGTGCCAGCAGCTTCCAGCGGGACGTGGCCCAGTACTTC; CDR3: CASSFQRDVAQYF; size: few; D: TRBD2; J: TRBJ2-5; V: TRBV7-2
DNA: TGTGCCAGCAGCTTAGGTGGTGGCACTCGGGGGGATACGCAGTATTTT; CDR3: CASSLGGGTRGDTQYF; size: .; D: .; J: TRBJ2-3; V: TRBV7-2
DNA: TGTGCCAGCAGGGGCTGGAGCGGTGAAAAACTGTTTTTT; CDR3: CASRGWSGEKLFF; size: .; D: .; J: TRBJ1-4; V: TRBV2
DNA: TGTGCCAGCCTGGGGGGGTTCCCGGACCCGAGCAATCAGCCCCAGCATTTT; CDR3: CASLGGFPDPSNQPQHF; size: .; D: .; J: TRBJ1-5; V: TRBV19
DNA: TGTGCCACCAGCAGAAGTGGGGGCTACTCCGGGACTAGGACCTACAATGAGCAGTTCTTC; CDR3: CATSRSGGYSGTRTYNEQFF; size: .; D: TRBD2; J: TRBJ2-1; V: TRBV15
DNA: TGCGCCAGCAGCACCGGGACTAGCGGGGTTGAGCAGTACTTC; CDR3: CASSTGTSGVEQYF; size: .; D: TRBD2; J: TRBJ2-7; V: TRBV5-1